Given below is one T cell receptor beta chain in context. Its target is unknown. The data were obtained in a study of CD8 T cells in Susac syndrome. This CDR3 spans 15 amino acids. Between the trimmed V and J ends, which lost 3 bases and 1 base, there was a span of 11 bases. Germline CDR1 is MDHEN and CDR2 is SYDVKM. Study outcomes and limitations: No clonal expansion appeared among CD4+ T cells in Susac patients.

RNA amounts of roughly 0.5 to 1 ug underwent reverse transcription with random hexamers. By means of immunoSEQ multiplex PCR, TCR beta CDR3 spanning 54 Vbeta and 13 Jbeta underwent amplification. TCRdb processed the immunoSEQ multiplex PCR reads anew with MiXCR; each CDR3 protein has one entry. In the table there are around 71,000 distinct CDR3 sequences, roughly 93% of which are singletons. This sequence was found in a human donor with Susac syndrome. The rearrangement joins TRBV28 to TRBJ2-3; D ambiguous. The source material was CD4+ T cells from PBMCs. CDR3 protein: CASSFGVTGTDTQYF. DNA for the CDR3: TGTGCCAGCAGTTTTGGGGTGACTGGCACAGATACGCAGTATTTT.